Shown below are 13 T cell receptor beta chains from a single sample sequenced in a study of T cell responses to AZD1222 COVID-19 vaccine. Using immunoSEQ multiplex PCR, the repertoire was profiled, and TCRdb retains in-frame clones only, with some absent. The table lists under 200,000 clones, 90% to 95% of them singletons, with approximately 0.58% in the top ten. The specimen comprised peripheral blood, sampled on day 0 of AZD1222 vaccination. The receptors derive from an adult in good health.

This chain joins TRBV4-1 and TRBJ1-6; D might be TRBD1 (6 bases). V was shortened by 0 bases and J by 10 bases, with 13 bases between the two germline ends. The length of the CDR3 is 15 residues. Germline CDR1 is MGHRA and CDR2 is YSYEKL. CDR3 sequence (DNA): TGCGCCAGCAGCCAAGATGGGGCAGGGGTGTCACCCCTCCACTTT. Its protein is CASSQDGAGVSPLHF.

The chain employs TRBV27 and TRBJ2-1; TRBD2 is a possible D gene (5 bases). Trimming took off 4 bases at V and 7 bases at J, with 23 bases between the two ends. The CDR3 covers 17 residues. Germline CDR1 reads MNHEY; CDR2 reads SMNVEV (reference sequence). The CDR3 DNA reads TGTGCCAGCAGTTCCCATCCTAGCAAATGGAAGGAGAATGAGCAGTTCTTC. Translating it yields CASSSHPSKWKENEQFF.

This chain uses TRBV28 with TRBJ1-1; no reliable D call. V lost 4 bases to trimming and J lost 1 base, with 16 bases between them. The CDR3 loop spans 16 amino acids. Germline CDR1 and CDR2: MDHEN and SYDVKM. The CDR3 loop reads CASSSYSGSRNTEAFF. The CDR3 DNA is TGTGCCAGCAGTTCCTACTCGGGTTCCCGGAACACTGAAGCTTTCTTT.

This clone was counted only a few times. The V and J genes are TRBV6-4 and TRBJ2-3, with 8 bases fitting TRBD1. CDR3 length: 15 residues. Germline V gives CDR1 MRHNA, CDR2 SNTAGT. Trimming took 6 bases from V and 0 from J; bases not matched to a gene: 5. The CDR3 nucleotides read TGTGCCAGCAGCGCACAGGGGGACAGCACAGATACGCAGTATTTT. Encoded protein: CASSAQGDSTDTQYF.

V gene TRBV28 combines with J gene TRBJ2-5, with a possible D match to TRBD1 (5 bases). The V and J ends lost 3 bases and 1 base respectively, with 9 bases between them. The CDR3 consists of 14 residues. Germline CDR1 is MDHEN and CDR2 is SYDVKM. CDR3 region: CASSLVGLQETQYF. CDR3 coding DNA: TGTGCCAGCAGTTTGGTGGGGCTCCAAGAGACCCAGTACTTC. The variable domain in full, completed from reference TRBV28 and TRBJ2-5, reads DVKVTQSSRYLVKRTGEKVFLECVQDMDHENMFWYRQDPGLGLRLIYFSYDVKMKEKGDIPEGYSVSREKKERFSLILESASTNQTSMYLCASSLVGLQETQYFGPGTRLLVL.

The count of this clone is one. The rearrangement links TRBV19 to TRBJ1-5; D may be TRBD1 (5 bases). Germline lookup yields CDR1 LNHDA and CDR2 SQIVND (reference sequence). The CDR3 loop spans 16 amino acids. Trimming took off 2 bases at V and 6 bases at J, with 17 bases between the two ends. DNA of the CDR3: TGTGCCAGTAGTATAAGTGGTGGGACGGGTGCTCAGCCCCAGCATTTT. It is translated as CASSISGGTGAQPQHF.

V gene TRBV7-8 combines with J gene TRBJ1-6, with D possibly being TRBD1 (5 bases). V was shortened by 5 bases and J by 7 bases, with 15 bases between the two germline ends. The germline CDR1 and CDR2 sequences are SGHVS and FQNEAQ. The length of the CDR3 is 15 residues. The CDR3 reads CASSASGRLNSPLHF. Here the CDR3 DNA reads TGTGCCAGCAGCGCATCGGGACGGTTGAATTCACCCCTCCACTTT.

The rearrangement joins TRBV24-1 to TRBJ2-1, with TRBD2 matching 10 bases. The trim removed 3 bases at V and 6 bases at J, leaving 1 base unmatched. The CDR3 spans 14 residues. Germline V gene data show CDR1 as KGHDR and CDR2 as SFDVKD. Written as DNA, the CDR3 is TGTGCCACCAGTGATAGCGGGAGGGGCAATGAGCAGTTCTTC. Its translation is CATSDSGRGNEQFF.

The rearrangement uses TRBV21-1 and TRBJ1-4; TRBD1, as called in the table, went unchecked against the DNA. TRBV21-1 counts as a pseudogene. CDR3 size: 10 residues. CDR3: CAVHCEKLFF. The DNA of the CDR3 is TGTGCCGTACATTGCGAAAAACTGTTTTTT.

This chain's CDR3 is CATSRDLAGGGETQYF. The CDR3 bases are TGTGCCACCAGCAGAGATCTAGCGGGAGGAGGAGAGACCCAGTACTTC. The chain links TRBV15 to TRBJ2-5, with TRBD2 identical over 11 bases. The CDR3 length is 16 residues. Germline trimming cut 0 bases from V and 4 bases from J; bases unmatched to any gene: 4. Germline V lookup: CDR1 LNHNV, CDR2 YYDKDF (reference sequence).

This clone was observed a single time. This sequence joins TRBV7-9 and TRBJ2-2; 7 nucleotides align to TRBD1. The V gene end was trimmed by 2 bases and the J gene end by 6 bases; junction bases not matched to a gene: 0. CDR1 SEHNR and CDR2 FQNEAQ come from the germline V gene (reference sequence). The CDR3 extends over 13 amino acids. CDR3 sequence: CASSLTGAGELFF. DNA for the CDR3: TGTGCCAGCAGCTTAACAGGGGCCGGGGAGCTGTTTTTT.

Regarding this clone: Additional DNA sequences in this sample encode the identical CDR3. This rearrangement joins TRBV29-1 to TRBJ1-1; TRBD1 is a possible D gene (6 bases). This CDR3 region has 12 residues. CDR1 SQVTM and CDR2 ANQGSEA come from the germline V gene. V was trimmed by 6 bases and J by 0 bases, leaving 8 bases between them. CDR3 amino acids: CSVGGLNTEAFF. CDR3 DNA: TGCAGCGTGGGGGGCCTGAACACTGAAGCTTTCTTT. Supplemented by reference TRBV29-1 and TRBJ1-1, the full variable domain reads SAVISQKPSRDICQRGTSLTIQCQVDSQVTMMFWYRQQPGQSLTLIATANQGSEATYESGFVIDKFPISRPNLTFSTLTVSNMSPEDSSIYLCSVGGLNTEAFFGQGTRLTVV.

V and J are TRBV9 and TRBJ2-2; a weak D match, TRBD2 (6 bases). Germline V gene data show CDR1 as SGDLS and CDR2 as YYNGEE. V gave up 4 bases and J gave up 2 bases, with 9 bases separating them. The CDR3 has 14 residues. The CDR3 loop is CASSPGLNTGELFF. CDR3 DNA: TGTGCCAGCAGCCCGGGACTTAACACCGGGGAGCTGTTTTTT.